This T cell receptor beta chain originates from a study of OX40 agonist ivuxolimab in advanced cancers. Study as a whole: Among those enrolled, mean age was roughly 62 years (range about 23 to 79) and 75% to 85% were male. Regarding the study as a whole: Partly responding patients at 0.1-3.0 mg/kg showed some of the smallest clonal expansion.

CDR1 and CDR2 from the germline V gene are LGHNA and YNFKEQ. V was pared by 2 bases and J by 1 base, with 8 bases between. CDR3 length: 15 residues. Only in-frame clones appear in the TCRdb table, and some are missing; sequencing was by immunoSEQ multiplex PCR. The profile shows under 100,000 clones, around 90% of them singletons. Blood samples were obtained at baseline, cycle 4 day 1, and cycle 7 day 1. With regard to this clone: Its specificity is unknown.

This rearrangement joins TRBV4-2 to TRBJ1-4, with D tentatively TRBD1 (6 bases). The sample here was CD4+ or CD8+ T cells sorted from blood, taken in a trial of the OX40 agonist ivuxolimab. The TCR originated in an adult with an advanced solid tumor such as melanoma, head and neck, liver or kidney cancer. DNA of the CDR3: TGTGCCAGCAGCCAAATCAGGGGAACTAATGAAAAACTGTTTTTT. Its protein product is CASSQIRGTNEKLFF.